The 25 T cell receptor beta chains given below trace back to one sample, sequenced in a study of T-cell reconstitution after alpha-beta-depleted transplantation in children. Construction of the TCRbeta library involved unique molecular identifiers. TCRdb independently ran MiXCR on the PCR reads; one entry per CDR3 protein. The sample includes approximately 430,000 distinct CDR3 sequences, roughly 16% of them seen just once. The source was PBMCs, mostly from graft donor cells, collected 360 days after TCRalphabeta/CD19-depleted stem cell transplant. The receptor source for this set is a boy under three years old who had a stem cell transplant for Wiskott-Aldrich syndrome, so the T cells may come from the graft donor.

The sample holds a few counts of this clonotype. The chain combines TRBV12-3 or TRBV12-4 with TRBJ1-2; 12 bases are a match to TRBD1. The J segment lost 4 bases and the V segment lost 11 bases, leaving 5 bases of the junction unmatched. The CDR3 loop spans 13 amino acids. The CDR3 protein is CASGTGGGYGYTF. CDR3 nucleotides: TGTGCCTCCGGGACAGGGGGCGGCTATGGCTACACCTTC.

The rearrangement uses TRBV29-1 and TRBJ2-7, with 10 bases lining up with TRBD2. V was pared by 5 bases and J by 4 bases, with 11 bases of the junction left unmatched. This CDR3 spans 15 amino acids. Germline-derived CDR1 and CDR2 are SQVTM and ANQGSEA. CDR3 in amino acids: CSVLFAGTSVYEQYF. CDR3 DNA: TGCAGCGTTCTTTTTGCCGGGACTAGCGTGTACGAGCAGTACTTC.

V gene TRBV9 combines with J gene TRBJ2-1; D may correspond to TRBD1 or TRBD2 (5 bases each). V was cut by 3 bases and J by 2 bases, with 6 bases left in between. The CDR3 extends over 13 amino acids. Germline lookup yields CDR1 SGDLS and CDR2 YYNGEE. CDR3 DNA sequence: TGTGCCAGCAGCGAGGGACCCTACAATGAGCAGTTCTTC. Its translation: CASSEGPYNEQFF.

A few counts support this clonotype. The chain employs TRBV12-3 or TRBV12-4 and TRBJ2-3; no definite D call. The V end lost 3 bases, the J end lost 2 bases, and 12 bases lay between the germline ends. The CDR3 totals 15 residues. Here the CDR3 DNA reads TGTGCCAGCAGTTTTGACATTTGGCCCACAGATACGCAGTATTTT. Translation: CASSFDIWPTDTQYF.

This clonotype was observed a handful of times. The rearrangement joins TRBV12-3 or TRBV12-4 to TRBJ2-5; 8 bases map to TRBD1. The CDR3 covers 14 residues. V shed 5 bases, J shed 0 bases, and the junction held 2 bases outside the gene matches. CDR3 protein: CASSRQGNQETQYF. The DNA for the CDR3 is TGTGCCAGCAGTCGACAGGGGAACCAAGAGACCCAGTACTTC.

The chain is built from TRBV18 and TRBJ2-1, with 14 bases aligning to TRBD2. V trimming: 4 bases; J trimming: 4 bases; junction bases outside the gene matches: 12. Germline CDR1 reads KGHSH; CDR2 reads LQKENI. The CDR3 has 19 residues. The CDR3 protein is CASSLLPGTSGSLYNEQFF. CDR3 DNA sequence: TGTGCCAGCTCACTTTTGCCCGGGACTAGCGGGAGTTTGTACAATGAGCAGTTCTTC.

This clonotype was detected ten times or more. The chain links TRBV6-5 to TRBJ2-7, with 10 bases aligning to TRBD2. The CDR3 runs 18 residues. V shed 0 bases and J 1 base; nucleotides not matched to a gene: 9. Germline-derived CDR1 and CDR2 are MNHEY and SVGAGI. The CDR3 is CASSYSMLKREGSYEQYF. The CDR3 nucleotides are TGTGCCAGCAGTTACTCAATGCTTAAGCGGGAGGGTTCCTACGAGCAGTACTTC.

This clonotype was counted a few times. The rearrangement uses TRBV2 and TRBJ2-1; maybe TRBD1 (5 bases). V was clipped by 0 bases and J by 3 bases, with 6 bases between them. The germline V gene has CDR1 SNHLY and CDR2 FYNNEI. This CDR3 spans 14 amino acids. The CDR3 sequence: CASSEAQGYNEQFF. CDR3 nucleotide sequence: TGTGCCAGCAGTGAAGCGCAGGGCTACAATGAGCAGTTCTTC.

This clonotype was picked up a small number of times. The genes are TRBV4-1 and TRBJ2-2; 7 bases are shared with TRBD1. Germline V gene lookup returns CDR1 MGHRA and CDR2 YSYEKL. V dropped 4 bases and J dropped 2; count of bases not matched to a gene: 4. The CDR3 totals 15 residues. This CDR3 is CASSRGQENTGELFF. In nucleotides, the CDR3 is TGCGCCAGCAGCCGTGGACAGGAAAACACCGGGGAGCTGTTTTTT.

The gene calls are TRBV29-1 and TRBJ2-5, with D possibly TRBD2 on 6 matching bases. The V and J ends lost 7 bases and 4 bases respectively, with 19 bases between them. The CDR3 runs 14 residues. Per germline, CDR1 SQVTM and CDR2 ANQGSEA. DNA of the CDR3: TGCAGCGGAAGTGGACCAGGAGGGGTAGAGACCCAGTACTTC. Translating it yields CSGSGPGGVETQYF.

The chain has TRBV18 and TRBJ2-6; D possibly corresponds to TRBD2 (5 bases). The CDR3 length is 15 residues. V was pared by 2 bases and J by 4 bases, with 9 bases between. The germline V gene encodes CDR1 KGHSH and CDR2 LQKENI. This chain's CDR3 is CASSPKRAGANVLTF. The CDR3 nucleotides are TGTGCCAGCTCACCAAAGAGGGCCGGGGCCAACGTCCTGACTTTC.

The chain employs TRBV20-1 and TRBJ1-1; D not resolved. V lost 6 bases and J lost 6, with 14 bases in between. CDR3 length equals 12 residues. Germline lookup yields CDR1 DFQATT and CDR2 SNEGSKA (reference sequence). The CDR3 here is CSAVSLQAEAFF. CDR3 DNA: TGCAGTGCCGTAAGTCTCCAGGCTGAAGCTTTCTTT.

The chain is built from TRBV24-1 and TRBJ2-3; D unresolved. V lost 5 bases and J lost 5, with 7 bases in between. The length of the CDR3 is 12 residues. Germline values: CDR1 KGHDR, CDR2 SFDVKD. The CDR3 sequence: CATSVGLDTQYF. For the CDR3, the DNA is TGTGCCACCAGTGTCGGGTTAGATACGCAGTATTTT.

This clonotype was seen a few times. One end of the junction fails to match germline, which may point to a read error. The chain joins TRBV29-1 to TRBJ2-1; tentative D call: TRBD1 (6 bases). Germline CDR1 reads SQVTM; CDR2 reads ANQGSEA. The CDR3 is 14 residues long. CDR3 loop: CSVEDRFRSNEQFF. The DNA for the CDR3 is TGCAGCGTAGAAGACAGGTTCCGTAGCAATGAGCAGTTCTTC.

The V gene is TRBV6-2 or TRBV6-3, the J gene TRBJ2-1, with 11 positions matching TRBD2. V was pared by 10 bases and J by 7 bases, with 9 bases of the junction left unmatched. CDR1 is MNHEY and CDR2 is SVGEGT in the germline V gene. The CDR3 runs 14 residues. In nucleotides, the CDR3 is TGTGCCACCTCTACTAGCGGGAGTCCAAATGAGCAGTTCTTC. Amino acid sequence: CATSTSGSPNEQFF.

This clonotype was recorded a few times. The chain carries TRBV5-1 and TRBJ2-1; TRBD2 matches 8 bases. Germline values: CDR1 SGHRS, CDR2 YFSETQ. The CDR3 has 15 residues. V trimming: 3 bases; J trimming: 6 bases; junction bases outside the gene matches: 8. CDR3 DNA: TGCGCCAGCAGCTCCCTCCGGGAGGGCATCAATGAGCAGTTCTTC. Amino acid sequence: CASSSLREGINEQFF.

This clonotype was seen a few times. The chain carries TRBV12-3 or TRBV12-4 and TRBJ2-7, with D perhaps given as TRBD1 or TRBD2 (5 bases each). This CDR3 is 14 amino acids long. V was cut by 3 bases and J by 6 bases, with 15 bases left in between. CDR3 loop: CASSFRDPWGEQYF. The CDR3 coding sequence is TGTGCCAGCAGTTTTAGGGACCCTTGGGGCGAGCAGTACTTC.

Many counts were recorded for this clonotype. An end of the junction differs from the germline gene, which may be a read error. J is TRBJ2-7 and V is TRBV7-2; perhaps TRBD2 as D (5 bases). Germline assignment: CDR1 SGHTA and CDR2 FQGNSA. The CDR3 loop spans 14 amino acids. Here the CDR3 reads CASSLGLPSYEQYF. CDR3 coding DNA: TGTGCCAGCAGTTTAGGACTTCCCTCCTACGAGCAGTACTTC.

This clonotype was counted at least ten times. This chain uses TRBV12-3 or TRBV12-4 with TRBJ2-6; D is ambiguous. The CDR3 extends over 14 amino acids. V lost 7 bases and J 0 bases, leaving 7 bases between the germline ends. CDR3 sequence (DNA): TGTGCCAGCAACCGAGTCTCTGGGGCCAACGTCCTGACTTTC. Residues: CASNRVSGANVLTF.

The chain combines TRBV6-1 with TRBJ2-2; 13 bases are shared with TRBD2. CDR3 size: 14 residues. Trimming removed 6 bases from V and 7 bases from J; junction bases left unmatched: 2. Germline loops: CDR1 MNHNS, CDR2 SASEGT. The CDR3: CASRTSGGGGELFF. CDR3 sequence (DNA): TGTGCCAGCAGAACTAGCGGGGGGGGCGGGGAGCTGTTTTTT.

This clonotype was found a few times. The gene calls are TRBV3-1 and TRBJ2-2, with TRBD1 as a possible D gene (5 bases). Germline V gene lookup returns CDR1 LGHDT and CDR2 YNNKEL (reference sequence). The CDR3 is 16 residues long. The germline V and J ends were trimmed by 5 bases and 2 bases, with 15 bases remaining between them. The chain's CDR3 is CASSFWGTANTGELFF. As DNA, the CDR3 is TGTGCCAGCAGCTTCTGGGGCACAGCAAACACCGGGGAGCTGTTTTTT. Full variable domain (missing parts from reference TRBV3-1 and TRBJ2-2): DTAVSQTPKYLVTQMGNDKSIKCEQNLGHDTMYWYKQDSKKFLKIMFSYNNKELIINETVPNRFSPKSPDKAHLNLHINSLELGDSAVYFCASSFWGTANTGELFFGEGSRLTVL.

The chain couples TRBV9 to TRBJ2-7; D is tentatively TRBD1 or TRBD2 (5 bases each). The CDR3 covers 14 residues. CDR1 and CDR2 (germline): SGDLS, YYNGEE. The V end was cut by 0 bases, the J end by 2 bases, with 9 bases between. CDR3 DNA sequence: TGTGCCAGCAGCGTAGGGGGGAGCACCTACGAGCAGTACTTC. Translated: CASSVGGSTYEQYF.

In this sample, this clonotype turned up many times. This rearrangement joins TRBV20-1 to TRBJ2-7; maybe TRBD1 (5 bases). V lost 1 base and J 0 bases, leaving 10 bases between the germline ends. CDR1 is DFQATT and CDR2 is SNEGSKA in the germline V gene (reference sequence). CDR3 length: 14 amino acids. As DNA, the CDR3 is TGCAGTGCTAGAGTGGCAGGGCCCTCCTACGAGCAGTACTTC. This gives the protein CSARVAGPSYEQYF.

Only a few counts were recorded for this clonotype. This chain links TRBV6-2 or TRBV6-3 with TRBJ1-1, with D maybe TRBD1 (5 bases). CDR1 and CDR2 from the germline V gene are MNHEY and SVGEGT. There are 13 residues in the CDR3. V dropped 8 bases and J dropped 0 bases, with 10 bases sitting between them. The DNA of the CDR3 is TGTGCCAGCGGGACCTATATGAACACTGAAGCTTTCTTT. Its protein is CASGTYMNTEAFF.

This clonotype was counted between two and nine times. The chain joins TRBV3-1 to TRBJ2-1; the match to TRBD2 covers 14 bases. This CDR3 is 22 amino acids long. The V gene's germline CDR1 is LGHDT and CDR2 YNNKEL (reference sequence). The junction had 18 bases not matched to a gene; V was cut back by 3 bases and J by 2 bases. CDR3: CASSHIVGGRLAGGRAYNEQFF. CDR3 sequence (DNA): TGTGCCAGCAGCCACATCGTCGGGGGCAGACTAGCGGGAGGGAGGGCCTACAATGAGCAGTTCTTC.